The clone carrying this T cell receptor (beta chain) was detected only a few times. This sample is drawn from a study of blood T cell repertoires in COVID-19. Sequencing used immunoSEQ multiplex PCR; TCRdb keeps in-frame clones, though not all of them. The repertoire holds around 210,000 clones, with roughly 90% as singletons. The CDR3 sequence is 14 residues long. Germline values: CDR1 SNHLY, CDR2 FYNNEI. V lost 6 bases and J 3 bases, leaving 14 bases between the germline ends. This clonotype originated in a young woman who had recovered from COVID-19. V is TRBV2 and J is TRBJ1-1; D perhaps matches TRBD1 (5 bases). The specimen sequenced was PBMCs or T cells enriched from blood (not recorded which). This CDR3 reads CASRAGIKDTEAFF. DNA for the CDR3: TGTGCCAGCAGGGCAGGGATTAAGGACACTGAAGCTTTCTTT.